This T cell receptor beta chain comes out of a study of blood T cell repertoires in COVID-19. Study-level background: The samples span acute and convalescent COVID-19 from the United States, Italy and Spain. In each case, the material was cDNA or gDNA derived from T cells, B-cell-depleted T cells, or PBMCs.

Participants were placed into cohorts based on the clinical history they reported. Trimming took 0 bases from V and 9 from J, leaving 6 bases between them. From germline, CDR1 is PRHDT and CDR2 FYEKMQ (reference sequence). The CDR3 consists of 12 residues. Profiled with immunoSEQ multiplex PCR; TCRdb holds only in-frame clones, not every one. The table records 240,000 or so clones, 80% to 90% of them present only once. This clone was seen just once. The sample taken for sequencing was PBMCs or T cells enriched from blood (not recorded which). V and J are TRBV13 and TRBJ2-1; no clear D gene. This receptor was obtained from a man over 45 who had been exposed to COVID-19. The CDR3 region has the DNA TGTGCCAGCAGCTTAGGGGCCAGTGAGCAGTTCTTC. Translation gives CASSLGASEQFF.